The 9 T cell receptor beta chains presented below share a single source sample, sequenced in a study of long-term antiretroviral therapy in people with HIV. Version v3.0 of the immunoSEQ assay ran at survey level. Using immunoSEQ multiplex PCR, the repertoire was profiled, and TCRdb retains in-frame clones only, with some absent. The sample has approximately 22,000 clones, approximately 80% seen once. The starting material was unsorted PBMCs, obtained 0.1 years before starting antiretroviral therapy. The receptors here all came from a man aged 18-30 years with HIV.

This clone came up once. The V call is TRBV27, the J call TRBJ2-2; D possibly corresponds to TRBD2 (7 bases). V was clipped by 0 bases and J by 6 bases, with 11 bases between them. CDR3 size: 15 residues. In germline, CDR1 is MNHEY, CDR2 SMNVEV (reference sequence). The CDR3 region is CASSLSVGGPGELFF. The CDR3 coding sequence is TGTGCCAGCAGTTTATCGGTGGGGGGGCCCGGGGAGCTGTTTTTT.

The chain couples TRBV13 to TRBJ1-1; TRBD1 matches at 8 bases. Germline CDR1 and CDR2: PRHDT and FYEKMQ (reference sequence). CDR3 length: 17 amino acids. The V gene end was trimmed by 3 bases and the J gene end by 0 bases; junction bases not matched to a gene: 9. CDR3 sequence reads: CASSFSGQGWVNTEAFF. CDR3 DNA sequence: TGTGCCAGCAGCTTTTCCGGACAGGGATGGGTGAACACTGAAGCTTTCTTT.

This rearrangement joins TRBV6-6 to TRBJ1-1; TRBD1 agrees at 9 bases. V lost 5 bases to trimming and J lost 5 bases; unmatched junction nucleotides: 6. CDR1 and CDR2 from the germline V gene are MNHNY and SVGAGI (reference sequence). The CDR3 sequence is 14 residues long. CDR3 region: CASSPDRGLTEAFF. CDR3 nucleotides: TGTGCCAGCAGTCCGGACAGGGGATTGACTGAAGCTTTCTTT.

This clone has more than one count but fewer than ten. The chain links TRBV11-2 to TRBJ1-2, with 10 bases fitting TRBD1. This CDR3 spans 14 amino acids. The trim removed 5 bases at V and 8 bases at J, leaving 8 bases unmatched. Germline lookup yields CDR1 SGHAT and CDR2 FQNNGV. The CDR3 spells CASSPRQGAEGYTF. The CDR3 DNA reads as TGTGCCAGCAGCCCAAGACAGGGGGCGGAGGGCTACACCTTC.

The V call is TRBV29-1, the J call TRBJ2-5, with D possibly TRBD1 on 5 matching bases. CDR3 length: 13 residues. The V gene's germline CDR1 is SQVTM and CDR2 ANQGSEA. V was cut by 5 bases and J by 4 bases, with 14 bases left in between. For the CDR3, the DNA is TGCAGCGTTCCCCTTAGGCAGGGAGAGACCCAGTACTTC. It specifies CSVPLRQGETQYF.

Only one count was recorded for this clone. The chain has TRBV5-1 and TRBJ2-5; D is undetermined. Trimming shortened V by 5 bases and J by 4 bases, and 15 bases separated the two germline ends. The CDR3 is 14 amino acids. CDR1 SGHRS and CDR2 YFSETQ come from the germline V gene. Here the CDR3 DNA reads TGCGCCAGCAGTCTAACGGGTTCGGGAGAGACCCAGTACTTC. This sequence encodes CASSLTGSGETQYF.

The rearrangement joins TRBV25-1 to TRBJ2-5; 9 bases align to TRBD1. The DNA matches TRBJ2-7 better at its end, which makes the J call doubtful. The CDR3 length is 15 residues. The germline V gene encodes CDR1 MGHDK and CDR2 SYGVNS. The CDR3 spells CASSEVGDRAYEQYF. The CDR3 nucleotides are TGTGCCAGCAGCGAGGTAGGGGACAGGGCCTACGAGCAGTACTTC.

The chain links TRBV7-2 to TRBJ1-2; D is ambiguous. Germline V gives CDR1 SGHTA, CDR2 FQGNSA. V gave up 1 base and J gave up 4 bases, with 7 bases separating them. The CDR3 consists of 13 residues. This chain's CDR3 is CASSLEVFYGYTF. The CDR3 region has the DNA TGTGCCAGCAGCTTAGAGGTTTTCTATGGCTACACCTTC.

The rearrangement links TRBV19 to TRBJ2-7; 9 positions match TRBD2. CDR1 is LNHDA and CDR2 is SQIVND in the germline V gene (reference sequence). The CDR3 sequence is 15 residues long. V lost 10 bases to trimming and J lost 0 bases; unmatched junction nucleotides: 10. The CDR3 bases are TGTGCCACCTCGTTAGCGGGAGAAAGCTCCTACGAGCAGTACTTC. Amino acids: CATSLAGESSYEQYF.